Listed here are 2 T cell receptor beta chains from one sample, sequenced in a study of human T cells and chemical hapten exposure. The time point: patch test 3, about 24 weeks after DPC sensitization. Treatment given: therapeutic diphenylcyclopropenone sensitization with weekly scalp DPC. TCRdb independently ran MiXCR on the RACE reads; one entry per CDR3 protein. The table lists 80,000 to 100,000 distinct CDR3 sequences, 11% of them singletons. The input for sequencing was whole blood, taken in connection with sensitization to the hapten diphenylcyclopropenone (DPC). The source of these receptors is a woman aged 45-59 years with alopecia areata. Some clones in this sample may be carry-over from other donors' samples.

DNA for the CDR3: TGTGCCAGCAGCCTACAGGGCTCCTACAATGAGCAGTTCTTC. Residues: CASSLQGSYNEQFF. The chain carries TRBV11-3 and TRBJ2-1; perhaps TRBD1 as D (6 bases). The germline V and J ends were trimmed by 5 bases and 0 bases, with 8 bases remaining between them. The CDR3 is made up of 14 amino acids. Germline CDR1 reads SGHNT; CDR2 reads YENEEA.

V gene TRBV5-1 combines with J gene TRBJ2-2; D unclear. The CDR3 has 15 amino acids. The germline CDR1 and CDR2 sequences are SGHRS and YFSETQ. Trimming pared 5 bases from V and 4 bases from J, leaving 15 bases between. The DNA for the CDR3 is TGCGCCAGCAGTGCTACAGTTAGCAGCACCGGGGAGCTGTTTTTT. This codes for CASSATVSSTGELFF.